The rows below give T cell receptor beta chains drawn from one sample of a study of OX40 agonist ivuxolimab in advanced cancers. Profiled with immunoSEQ multiplex PCR; TCRdb holds only in-frame clones, not every one. This sample carries fewer than 30,000 clones, roughly 83% of them seen once, and the ten largest clones take about a sixth. This material consisted of CD4+ or CD8+ T cells sorted from blood, taken in a trial of the OX40 agonist ivuxolimab. These TCRs come from an adult with an advanced solid tumor such as melanoma, head and neck, liver or kidney cancer. The conserved cysteine and the conserved F or W are not part of the CDR3 here. Each record gives: J gene, V gene, CDR3 protein.

j_call: TRBJ1-5
v_call: TRBV5-1
cdr3_aa: ASSSGPNQPQH

j_call: TRBJ2-7
v_call: TRBV30
cdr3_aa: AWTLGSGGGYEQY

j_call: TRBJ1-1
v_call: TRBV5-6
cdr3_aa: ASTDRMNTEAF

j_call: TRBJ1-4
v_call: TRBV29-1
cdr3_aa: SVDRDGNEKLF

j_call: TRBJ2-5
v_call: TRBV7-9
cdr3_aa: ASSLVGVPQETQY

j_call: TRBJ1-1
v_call: TRBV6-6
cdr3_aa: ASKGVSEAF

j_call: TRBJ2-7
v_call: TRBV4-3
cdr3_aa: ASSQDSQGMGGYEQY

j_call: TRBJ2-5
v_call: TRBV9
cdr3_aa: ASGRGETQY

j_call: TRBJ2-7
v_call: TRBV7-6
cdr3_aa: ASSLAGGKFFEQY

j_call: TRBJ1-1
v_call: TRBV27
cdr3_aa: ASSLWPPETGNTEAF

j_call: TRBJ1-1
v_call: TRBV7-6
cdr3_aa: ASSKTNTEAF

j_call: TRBJ1-2
v_call: TRBV20-1
cdr3_aa: SARGQLHT

j_call: TRBJ1-1
v_call: TRBV5-1
cdr3_aa: ASRRDGTEAF

j_call: TRBJ2-1
v_call: TRBV7-9
cdr3_aa: ASSPTSGIRTNEQF

j_call: TRBJ2-5
v_call: TRBV28
cdr3_aa: ASSLHTGTKETQY

j_call: TRBJ2-7
v_call: TRBV13
cdr3_aa: ASSLPASYEQY

j_call: TRBJ1-1
v_call: TRBV11-2
cdr3_aa: ASSLEGTAGKAF

j_call: TRBJ2-7
v_call: TRBV27
cdr3_aa: ASSRPPPGFYEQY

j_call: TRBJ2-1
v_call: TRBV7-6
cdr3_aa: ASSLGEVVNEQF

j_call: TRBJ1-6
v_call: TRBV7-8
cdr3_aa: ASSLERQSSYNSPLH

j_call: TRBJ2-7
v_call: TRBV5-1
cdr3_aa: ASSLHREEQY

j_call: TRBJ1-1
v_call: TRBV11-2
cdr3_aa: ASSHSGGFTEAF

j_call: TRBJ2-7
v_call: TRBV19
cdr3_aa: ASSIGTDWSEQY